The 11 T cell receptor beta chains listed next were all sequenced from one sample in a study of metastatic and nonmetastatic thyroid tumors. All patients were untreated before thyroid surgery. With MiXCR, TCRdb reprocessed the PCR reads. The sample has about 16,000 clones; approximately 30% are singletons. Sequenced material: tumor tissue. These receptors were collected from a male donor with papillary thyroid cancer or a benign thyroid nodule (not recorded which). Some clones in this sample may be carry-over from other donors' samples.

In this sample, this clone turned up many times. This chain joins TRBV20-1 and TRBJ2-5, with D perhaps TRBD1 or TRBD2 (5 bases each). Germline lookup yields CDR1 DFQATT and CDR2 SNEGSKA (reference sequence). With 6 bases removed from V and 6 bases from J, the gap between germline ends came to 17 bases. The CDR3 spans 13 residues. Here the CDR3 reads CSALQPREKTQYF. CDR3 nucleotides: TGCAGTGCCCTCCAGCCCAGGGAGAAGACCCAGTACTTC.

This clone is termed medium-sized. The chain joins TRBV11-2 to TRBJ2-2, with 7 bases that match TRBD2. The germline V gene encodes CDR1 SGHAT and CDR2 FQNNGV. The CDR3 runs 16 residues. The junction had 9 bases not matched to a gene; V was cut back by 4 bases and J by 4 bases. The CDR3 here is CASSSKPSGVTGELFF. The CDR3 DNA reads as TGTGCCAGCAGCTCAAAACCCAGCGGGGTCACCGGGGAGCTGTTTTTT. The complete variable domain, with remaining parts taken from reference TRBV11-2 and TRBJ2-2, reads EAGVAQSPRYKIIEKRQSVAFWCNPISGHATLYWYQQILGQGPKLLIQFQNNGVVDDSQLPKDRFSAERLKGVDSTLKIQPAKLEDSAVYLCASSSKPSGVTGELFFGEGSRLTVL.

The chain is built from TRBV4-1 and TRBJ2-2; a weak D match, TRBD2 (6 bases). Trimming cost V 2 bases and J 0 bases, with 10 bases left between them. In germline, CDR1 is MGHRA, CDR2 YSYEKL. The CDR3 has 16 residues. The CDR3 bases are TGCGCCAGCAGCCAATTCGGCGGGACGAACACCGGGGAGCTGTTTTTT. Translating gives CASSQFGGTNTGELFF.

The chain links TRBV5-1 to TRBJ2-7; D call uncertain. CDR3 length: 13 residues. Looked up from germline, CDR1 is SGHRS and CDR2 is YFSETQ. V was pared by 4 bases and J by 0 bases, with 8 bases between. The CDR3 DNA reads TGCGCCAGCAGCCCGGGCAGCTCCTACGAGCAGTACTTC. This encodes CASSPGSSYEQYF.

This sequence joins TRBV6-1 and TRBJ1-1; the match to TRBD1 covers 10 bases. The CDR3 spans 18 residues. CDR1 is MNHNS, CDR2 SASEGT, per germline. V gave up 2 bases and J gave up 2 bases; unmatched junction bases: 11. This CDR3 is CASSERTTGQGKNTEAFF. The CDR3 nucleotides read TGTGCCAGCAGTGAACGGACCACGGGACAGGGGAAAAACACTGAAGCTTTCTTT.

V usage is TRBV5-1 and J usage is TRBJ2-6; the D gene is possibly TRBD1 (6 bases). Trimming cost V 6 bases and J 0 bases, with 7 bases left between them. The CDR3 contains 14 residues. Germline CDR1 is SGHRS and CDR2 is YFSETQ. The CDR3 spells CASNRDSGANVLTF. The CDR3 coding sequence is TGCGCCAGCAACAGGGACTCTGGGGCCAACGTCCTGACTTTC.

There are many counts of this clone. V usage is TRBV5-1 and J usage is TRBJ2-7, with D maybe TRBD2 (6 bases). Trimming left V 4 bases short and J 4 bases short, with 18 bases between. From germline, CDR1 is SGHRS and CDR2 YFSETQ. CDR3 size: 15 residues. CDR3 DNA sequence: TGCGCCAGCAGCCCAGTGACGGCGGGGCCTTACGAGCAGTACTTC. This encodes CASSPVTAGPYEQYF.

The genes are TRBV27 and TRBJ2-7, with D unclear. CDR3 length equals 14 residues. V was pared by 0 bases and J by 4 bases, with 10 bases between. Germline V gene data show CDR1 as MNHEY and CDR2 as SMNVEV (reference sequence). The CDR3 sequence: CASSLSGLIYEQYF. Here the CDR3 DNA reads TGTGCCAGCAGTTTATCGGGCCTTATTTACGAGCAGTACTTC.

This clone was counted between two and nine times. Relative to the germline gene, one junction end is altered; a read error may explain this. The genes are TRBV6-1 and TRBJ2-6, with D maybe TRBD2 (5 bases). The CDR3 covers 13 residues. The germline gives CDR1 MNHNS, CDR2 SASEGT. The CDR3 loop reads CASSEKDRTLLVF. CDR3 DNA: TGTGCCAGCAGTGAAAAGGATCGGACGCTACTAGTTTTC.

This clone was counted at least ten times. This chain connects TRBV5-4 to TRBJ2-3; 7 bases align to TRBD2. The V gene end was trimmed by 2 bases and the J gene end by 2 bases; junction bases not matched to a gene: 5. The germline V gene encodes CDR1 SGHNT and CDR2 YYREEE (reference sequence). The CDR3 contains 15 residues. The CDR3 DNA follows: TGTGCCAGCAGCTTAAAGCGGGAAAACACAGATACGCAGTATTTT. Protein product: CASSLKRENTDTQYF.

This clone counts as medium-sized. The J gene is TRBJ2-7, the V gene TRBV15, with D possibly matching TRBD2 (5 bases). The ends were cut back, 3 bases at V and 2 bases at J, with 14 bases in the middle. Looked up from germline, CDR1 is LNHNV and CDR2 is YYDKDF (reference sequence). This CDR3 region has 15 residues. The CDR3: CATSRVGGGAYEQYF. The CDR3 coding sequence is TGTGCCACCAGCAGGGTAGGTGGAGGCGCCTACGAGCAGTACTTC.